This T cell receptor (beta chain) originates from a study of regulatory T cells in long-lasting Graves disease. General observations from the study: Newly diagnosed Graves' patients exceeded persistent ones in TCR diversity.

Noted time point: persistent/refractory GD, antithyroid drugs over 5 years with positive TRAb. From PBMCs, RNA was extracted and then used to make the TCR library. Those enrolled as patients came out of an endocrinology department in Xi'an, China. Arm-PCR of CDR3 regions and iRepertoire HTBI primers were the basis on which TCR beta libraries were built. TCRdb analysed the multiplex PCR reads with MiXCR anew, one entry per CDR3 protein. The data contain around 450,000 distinct CDR3 sequences, roughly 21% of them seen just once; the ten biggest clones take up less than 9%. This CDR3 spans 16 amino acids. CDR1 and CDR2 from the germline V gene are SGHVS and FQNEAQ. Between the trimmed V and J ends, which lost 5 bases and 4 bases, there was a span of 17 bases. This clonotype was picked up many times. Its cognate antigen is unknown.

The chain employs TRBV7-8 and TRBJ1-4; D may be TRBD1 (6 bases). The source material was peripheral blood mononuclear cells (PBMCs), sampled when the disease was refractory, from a patient treated with antithyroid drugs. This TCR was recovered from a female donor with Graves disease. CDR3 residues: CASSPDSISFNEKLFF. The CDR3 nucleotides are TGTGCCAGCAGCCCGGACAGTATATCGTTTAATGAAAAACTGTTTTTT. Together with reference TRBV7-8 and TRBJ1-4, the CDR3 gives the full variable domain: GAGVSQSPRYKVAKRGQDVALRCDPISGHVSLFWYQQALGQGPEFLTYFQNEAQLDKSGLPSDRFFAERPEGSVSTLKIQRTQQEDSAVYLCASSPDSISFNEKLFFGSGTQLSVL.